This T cell receptor (beta chain) came from a study of CXCR3 chemokines and chemotherapy response in bladder cancer (dated by TCRdb to 2022 to 2024). Turning to the overall study: The study examined whether intratumoral CXCR3 chemokine system activity predicted chemotherapy response in human bladder cancer.

The library was made by PCR. This sample was sequenced with an Illumina HiSeq 2500. TCRdb reanalyzed the raw reads on its own, using fastp at Q25 for trimming and MiXCR for clone calling, and kept in-frame beta chains. Every distinct CDR3 protein forms one entry, paired with its most common genes and DNA. Across this sample there are about 8,100 distinct CDR3 sequences, with roughly an eighth seen only once. The ten largest clones represent 16% of the sample. This clonotype was detected many times. Its recognized antigen is unknown. No quality values exist for individual bases; no much larger clone is one base distant. Germline trimming amounts to 7 bases on V and 3 bases on J, with 12 as the count of junction bases outside the gene matches. From the germline V gene, CDR1 is MNHNS and CDR2 is SASEGT. The CDR3, cysteine through phenylalanine, is 17 amino acids long. Here the CDR3 DNA is all that survives: 51 bases in frame from base 1.

The rearranged chain carries TRBV6-1 and TRBJ2-2; 9 bases in the junction line up with TRBD1. The sample here was taken from a patient whose treatment included neoadjuvant chemotherapy. This receptor was obtained from a human donor with bladder cancer that responded to neoadjuvant chemotherapy. At the DNA level, the sequence is TGTGCCAGCATTTATGGCTTCGGGACAGGGTACACCGGGGAGCTGTTTTTT. Its translation is CASIYGFGTGYTGELFF.